This TCR beta chain was identified in a study of blood T cell repertoires in COVID-19. Study at large: Donors in the United States, Italy and Spain gave samples during acute or convalescent COVID-19.

Assay: immunoSEQ multiplex PCR; the TCRdb copy retains only in-frame clones and omits some. The repertoire includes around 330,000 clones, more than 70% of them detected once, and 1.5% to 2% sits in the top ten. Deletions cut 0 bases from V and 2 bases from J, with 6 bases between. This CDR3 comprises 14 residues. Germline CDR1 ENHRY, CDR2 SYGVKD. This chain uses TRBV10-3 with TRBJ2-3, with unresolved D. The clonotype originates from a woman younger than 45 with COVID-19, enrolled during active disease. The sequencing input was peripheral blood. CDR3 in DNA: TGTGCCATCAGTGAGTCCCCAGACACAGATACGCAGTATTTT. This translates into CAISESPDTDTQYF.